A single sample gave rise to the 22 T cell receptor beta chains below, sequenced in a study of cytomegalovirus exposure and HLA in healthy donors (dated by TCRdb to about 2017). Preparation of the library involved the immunoSEQ multiplex PCR assay. For the multiplex PCR, a mixture combining 60 forward primers for TCR Vbeta segments and 13 reverse primers for TCR Jbeta segments was used. TCRdb retrieved this table from immuneACCESS and kept in-frame rearrangements only. Not all clones are present; in checked studies, unresolved V genes account for under half, and no reason is known for the remainder. This sample gives 85,000 to 130,000 clones in total; less than 85% of them show up just once. The ten largest account for 5% to 6.5% of the sample. Sample: PBMCs. Receptors originate from a woman aged 18-35 years in good health and CMV-seropositive.

The V and J genes are TRBV2 and TRBJ2-1, with TRBD2 matching over 9 bases. Germline V CDR1 and CDR2: SNHLY, FYNNEI. J was trimmed by 7 bases and V by 6 bases; bases with no gene match: 13. The CDR3 sequence is 16 residues long. CDR3 amino acids: CASSNSGSSLRNEQFF. CDR3 in DNA: TGTGCCAGCAGCAATAGCGGGAGTTCCCTCAGGAATGAGCAGTTCTTC.

The V gene is TRBV27, the J gene TRBJ2-6; D ambiguous. Germline CDR1 and CDR2: MNHEY and SMNVEV (reference sequence). V dropped 5 bases and J dropped 2 bases, with 16 bases sitting between them. The CDR3 runs to 17 residues. The CDR3, as DNA: TGTGCCAGCAGTCGCGTCGGCGGAGCAACTGGGGCCAACGTCCTGACTTTC. The encoded protein is CASSRVGGATGANVLTF.

In this sample, this clone turned up a few times. The V and J genes are TRBV19 and TRBJ1-5; D remains unclear. Germline loops: CDR1 LNHDA, CDR2 SQIVND (reference sequence). V was clipped by 2 bases and J by 0 bases, with 8 bases between them. This CDR3 is built from 15 residues. Here the CDR3 reads CASSISEYSNQPQHF. The CDR3 DNA is TGTGCCAGTAGTATAAGTGAGTATAGCAATCAGCCCCAGCATTTT.

The rearrangement links TRBV5-1 to TRBJ1-3; D unclear. Germline CDR1 reads SGHRS; CDR2 reads YFSETQ. Trimming removed 4 bases at V and 4 bases at J, with 15 bases between. This CDR3 is 15 amino acids long. CDR3 amino acids: CASSVGPGEGNTIYF. DNA of the CDR3: TGCGCCAGCAGCGTCGGACCGGGAGAGGGAAACACCATATATTTT.

The CDR3 sequence is CASSLGPIDEKLFF. CDR3 coding DNA: TGTGCCAGCAGTTTAGGGCCCATCGATGAAAAACTGTTTTTT. The chain joins TRBV28 to TRBJ1-4, with D unresolved. This CDR3 has 14 residues. V lost 2 bases and J lost 6, with 10 bases in between. CDR1 MDHEN and CDR2 SYDVKM come from the germline V gene.

Here the CDR3 reads CASSLEFGARETQYF. As DNA, the CDR3 is TGTGCCAGCAGTTTAGAGTTCGGAGCGAGGGAGACCCAGTACTTC. The rearrangement links TRBV28 to TRBJ2-5; D ambiguous. The V gene's germline CDR1 is MDHEN and CDR2 SYDVKM. The CDR3 contains 15 residues. V was trimmed by 2 bases and J by 5 bases, leaving 15 bases between them.

The table lists this clone with a few counts. The rearrangement links TRBV10-1 to TRBJ2-5, with D possibly matching TRBD1 (6 bases). The CDR3 contains 10 residues. Trimming removed 10 bases at V and 7 bases at J, with 10 bases between. Per the germline V gene, CDR1 is WNHNN and CDR2 is SYGVQD (reference sequence). The CDR3 protein is CATQTGTQYF. The CDR3 DNA sequence: TGCGCCACCCAGACAGGGACCCAGTACTTC.

V is TRBV2 and J is TRBJ2-2; TRBD2 might be the D (5 bases). The CDR3 covers 14 residues. Trimming took off 4 bases at V and 5 bases at J, with 11 bases between the two ends. Germline-derived CDR1 and CDR2 are SNHLY and FYNNEI. CDR3 coding DNA: TGTGCCAGCAGTGTTCGAGCGGTTACCGGGGAGCTGTTTTTT. It is translated as CASSVRAVTGELFF.

The gene calls are TRBV5-6 and TRBJ2-7; 10 bases line up with TRBD2. Per the germline V gene, CDR1 is SGHDT and CDR2 is YYEEEE. This CDR3 is built from 16 residues. The V and J ends lost 2 bases and 7 bases, in that order; junction bases with no gene match: 12. CDR3 bases: TGTGCCAGCAGCTTCCCTAGCGGGAGCCTCCCGGGGGAGCAGTACTTC. Its protein product is CASSFPSGSLPGEQYF.

This sequence joins TRBV29-1 and TRBJ1-2; D unresolved. Trimming pared 2 bases from V and 2 bases from J, leaving 9 bases between. Germline V lookup: CDR1 SQVTM, CDR2 ANQGSEA. The CDR3 consists of 13 residues. The CDR3 is CSVESQANYGYTF. For the CDR3, the DNA is TGCAGCGTTGAAAGTCAGGCAAACTATGGCTACACCTTC.

This rearrangement joins TRBV19 to TRBJ2-5; D is unresolved. Per germline, CDR1 LNHDA and CDR2 SQIVND (reference sequence). V was clipped by 4 bases and J by 5 bases, with 11 bases between them. The CDR3 spans 13 residues. The CDR3 nucleotides read TGTGCCAGTAGTACCGGAACCGGGGAGACCCAGTACTTC. Residues: CASSTGTGETQYF.

V and J are TRBV2 and TRBJ2-4; 9 nucleotides match TRBD2. The CDR3 is 16 amino acids. CDR1 and CDR2 from the germline V gene are SNHLY and FYNNEI. With 7 bases clipped from V and 0 bases from J, the junction kept 7 bases outside the gene matches. CDR3 sequence: CASTDLAGLAKNIQYF. Here the CDR3 DNA reads TGTGCCAGCACCGATCTAGCGGGGTTAGCCAAAAACATTCAGTACTTC.

DNA for the CDR3: TGTGCCAGCAGTGACCCCTGGACAGGGCGGAACACTGAAGCTTTCTTT. It yields the protein CASSDPWTGRNTEAFF. The chain is built from TRBV6-1 and TRBJ1-1, with 8 nucleotides matching TRBD1. CDR3 length: 16 amino acids. The J segment lost 1 base and the V segment lost 3 bases, leaving 7 bases of the junction unmatched. Germline CDR1 and CDR2: MNHNS and SASEGT.

The chain links TRBV5-1 to TRBJ2-7; 7 positions agree with TRBD2. The length of the CDR3 is 13 residues. The germline V gene has CDR1 SGHRS and CDR2 YFSETQ. The J segment lost 5 bases and the V segment lost 4 bases, leaving 6 bases of the junction unmatched. Written as DNA, the CDR3 is TGCGCCAGCAGCACTCCTAGCGGAAACGAGCAGTACTTC. Translation: CASSTPSGNEQYF. Full variable domain (rest looked up from reference TRBV5-1 and TRBJ2-7): KAGVTQTPRYLIKTRGQQVTLSCSPISGHRSVSWYQQTPGQGLQFLFEYFSETQRNKGNFPGRFSGRQFSNSRSEMNVSTLELGDSALYLCASSTPSGNEQYFGPGTRLTVT.

The J gene is TRBJ1-6, the V gene TRBV2, with 7 bases identical to TRBD1. After removal of 7 bases from V and 3 bases from J, the junction contained 3 bases not matched to a gene. Germline V lookup: CDR1 SNHLY, CDR2 FYNNEI. This CDR3 is 14 amino acids long. CDR3 DNA sequence: TGTGCCAGCAACGACAGGGACTATAATTCACCCCTCCACTTT. The encoded protein is CASNDRDYNSPLHF.

This rearrangement joins TRBV28 to TRBJ1-1; a possible D gene is TRBD1 (6 bases). The germline V and J ends were trimmed by 0 bases and 6 bases, with 8 bases remaining between them. CDR3 length: 13 amino acids. Germline loops: CDR1 MDHEN, CDR2 SYDVKM. This chain's CDR3 is CASSLWGAAEAFF. The CDR3 region has the DNA TGTGCCAGCAGTTTATGGGGGGCGGCTGAAGCTTTCTTT.

This chain connects TRBV7-2 to TRBJ1-1; D remains unclear. V lost 5 bases and J lost 5, with 12 bases in between. The CDR3 has 13 residues. Germline loops: CDR1 SGHTA, CDR2 FQGNSA. CDR3 DNA: TGTGCCAGCAGCCCCCGTCGGGGTACTGAAGCTTTCTTT. This encodes CASSPRRGTEAFF.

The chain recombines TRBV23-1 with TRBJ2-7; 8 bases line up with TRBD2. TRBV23-1 is flagged as an ORF with uncertain function. V dropped 1 base and J dropped 7; count of bases not matched to a gene: 9. The CDR3 totals 15 residues. The CDR3 DNA is TGCGCCAGCAGTCAATTCACTAGCGGCCAGAGGGAGCAGTACTTC. Protein sequence: CASSQFTSGQREQYF.

This clone has a handful of counts. V usage is TRBV28 and J usage is TRBJ1-3, with TRBD1 matching over 10 bases. CDR1 is MDHEN, CDR2 SYDVKM, per germline. The CDR3 contains 15 residues. Trimming at V came to 4 bases and at J to 4 bases, leaving 4 bases not matched to a gene. The CDR3, as DNA: TGTGCCAGCAGTTCCGGACAGGGGGAAGGAAACACCATATATTTT. Residues: CASSSGQGEGNTIYF.

The chain has TRBV5-1 and TRBJ2-1; 8 nucleotides align to TRBD2. With V trimmed by 0 bases and J by 5 bases, 4 bases remained unmatched. From germline, CDR1 is SGHRS and CDR2 YFSETQ. This CDR3 region has 15 residues. The CDR3 protein is CASSLGSGANNEQFF. The CDR3 nucleotides are TGCGCCAGCAGCTTGGGTAGCGGGGCTAACAATGAGCAGTTCTTC.

The chain uses TRBV19 and TRBJ2-5; 9 nucleotides line up with TRBD1. Looked up from germline, CDR1 is LNHDA and CDR2 is SQIVND (reference sequence). The junction had 2 bases not matched to a gene; V was cut back by 1 base and J by 5 bases. The CDR3 sequence is 14 residues long. CDR3 loop: CASSIATGGETQYF. The CDR3 DNA reads as TGTGCCAGTAGTATAGCGACAGGGGGGGAGACCCAGTACTTC.

The genes are TRBV6-4 and TRBJ2-3; weak D call: TRBD2 (6 bases). The V end was cut by 3 bases, the J end by 8 bases, with 12 bases between. CDR1 and CDR2 (germline): MRHNA, SNTAGT. This CDR3 contains 13 residues. The CDR3 DNA follows: TGTGCCAGCAGTGAGGCGGGGCGGGGTACGCAGTATTTT. Protein sequence: CASSEAGRGTQYF.